This entry features one TCR beta chain sequence. Germline CDR1 MNHEY, CDR2 SVGAGI. CDR3 length: 14 residues. V lost 0 bases and J lost 4, with 9 bases in between. The record originates from a study of blood T cell repertoires in COVID-19. Whole-study context: The study drew acute and convalescent COVID-19 samples from the United States, Italy and Spain. The cDNA or gDNA used as material had been derived from T cells, B-cell-depleted T cells, or PBMCs.

In the source study's methods: Estimates of nucleated cell counts were drawn from the amplification of reference gene primers. Sequenced by immunoSEQ multiplex PCR; TCRdb stores in-frame clones only, minus some. V, J and clone size are those of that table, while D and trimming were read from the DNA. Here the sample spans about 39,000 clones, over 80% being singletons. The sequenced material came from peripheral blood. This sequence was found in a man aged 45-60 years with active or convalescent COVID-19. V and J are TRBV6-5 and TRBJ1-2; perhaps TRBD1 as D (5 bases). The CDR3 is CASSYSGGTYGYTF. CDR3 nucleotides: TGTGCCAGCAGTTACTCTGGGGGGACCTATGGCTACACCTTC.